Listed here are 12 T cell receptor beta chains from one sample, sequenced in a study of monozygotic twins with inflammatory bowel disease (dated by TCRdb to between 2019 and 2020). Libraries were constructed by 5' RACE. Instrument on record: Illumina HiSeq 2500. After TCRdb reprocessed the reads, each CDR3 protein sequence was kept as one row, without DNA. The sample's own table lists around 220,000 distinct CDR3 sequences. The ten largest clones take up 6% to 9% of the sample. Sequences were obtained from blood. These TCRs come from a human donor with ulcerative colitis or Crohn's disease, or a healthy co-twin of an affected twin (not recorded which).

The V call is TRBV11-2, the J call TRBJ1-2. This CDR3 comprises 11 residues. The germline V gene has CDR1 SGHAT and CDR2 FQNNGV. The CDR3 loop reads CASSPTYGYTF.

V gene TRBV5-1 combines with J gene TRBJ1-2. This CDR3 has 13 residues. CDR1 is SGHRS and CDR2 is YFSETQ in the germline V gene. The CDR3 spells CASSLDSQWGYTF.

This chain joins TRBV18 and TRBJ1-5; the TCRdb D gene call, TRBD1, has no DNA to confirm it. The CDR3 covers 13 residues. CDR1 and CDR2 (germline): KGHSH, LQKENI. The CDR3 loop is CASSLSHNQPQHF. The complete variable domain, with remaining parts taken from reference TRBV18 and TRBJ1-5, reads NAGVMQNPRHLVRRRGQEARLRCSPMKGHSHVYWYRQLPEEGLKFMVYLQKENIIDESGMPKERFSAEFPKEGPSILRIQQVVRGDSAAYFCASSLSHNQPQHFGDGTRLSIL.

The V call is TRBV5-6, the J call TRBJ2-1; TCRdb outputs TRBD2, but without DNA this stays unchecked. The CDR3 extends over 19 amino acids. Germline V CDR1 and CDR2: SGHDT, YYEEEE. CDR3 residues: CASSLGTSGSLYSYNEQFF. The entire variable domain, with the rest obtained from reference TRBV5-6 and TRBJ2-1, is as follows: DAGVTQSPTHLIKTRGQQVTLRCSPKSGHDTVSWYQQALGQGPQFIFQYYEEEERQRGNFPDRFSGHQFPNYSSELNVNALLLGDSALYLCASSLGTSGSLYSYNEQFFGPGTRLTVL.

The rearrangement uses TRBV7-9 and TRBJ2-3; checking the TCRdb D call of TRBD1 is not possible without DNA. CDR3 length: 16 residues. Looked up from germline, CDR1 is SEHNR and CDR2 is FQNEAQ (reference sequence). CDR3 residues: CASSLTPGLAQDTQYF.

The chain has TRBV4-3 and TRBJ2-1; TCRdb's D call, TRBD2, is unchecked because there is no DNA. Germline CDR1 LGHNA, CDR2 YSLEER. The CDR3 covers 17 residues. This chain's CDR3 is CASSQDWPSGTFYEQFF.

The chain is built from TRBV7-2 and TRBJ2-3; the D gene TCRdb calls, TRBD2, cannot be checked with no DNA. The CDR3 is 16 residues long. Germline V CDR1 and CDR2: SGHTA, FQGNSA. CDR3 sequence reads: CASSFLSVTSTDTQYF.

V gene TRBV7-3 combines with J gene TRBJ2-4; TCRdb reports TRBD2, a call that lacks DNA to check it against. From germline, CDR1 is SGHTA and CDR2 FQGTGA. This CDR3 is 15 amino acids long. The CDR3: CASSLSGQGISIQYF.

Here the CDR3 reads CASSLARGMGGIEAFF. The chain is built from TRBV5-1 and TRBJ1-1. There are 16 residues in the CDR3. Looked up from germline, CDR1 is SGHRS and CDR2 is YFSETQ.

The chain is built from TRBV2 and TRBJ2-2. CDR1 is SNHLY and CDR2 is FYNNEI in the germline V gene. The CDR3 is 12 residues long. This CDR3 is CASREGTGELFF.

The rearrangement uses TRBV7-6 and TRBJ1-1. CDR3 size: 14 residues. CDR1 SGHVS and CDR2 FNYEAQ come from the germline V gene. The chain's CDR3 is CASSFGGRNTEAFF.

V is TRBV5-1 and J is TRBJ2-5; checking the TCRdb D call of TRBD2 is not possible without DNA. The CDR3 runs 15 residues. The germline CDR1 and CDR2 sequences are SGHRS and YFSETQ. The CDR3 region is CASSPLGTSQETQYF. The variable domain in full, completed from reference TRBV5-1 and TRBJ2-5, reads KAGVTQTPRYLIKTRGQQVTLSCSPISGHRSVSWYQQTPGQGLQFLFEYFSETQRNKGNFPGRFSGRQFSNSRSEMNVSTLELGDSALYLCASSPLGTSQETQYFGPGTRLLVL.